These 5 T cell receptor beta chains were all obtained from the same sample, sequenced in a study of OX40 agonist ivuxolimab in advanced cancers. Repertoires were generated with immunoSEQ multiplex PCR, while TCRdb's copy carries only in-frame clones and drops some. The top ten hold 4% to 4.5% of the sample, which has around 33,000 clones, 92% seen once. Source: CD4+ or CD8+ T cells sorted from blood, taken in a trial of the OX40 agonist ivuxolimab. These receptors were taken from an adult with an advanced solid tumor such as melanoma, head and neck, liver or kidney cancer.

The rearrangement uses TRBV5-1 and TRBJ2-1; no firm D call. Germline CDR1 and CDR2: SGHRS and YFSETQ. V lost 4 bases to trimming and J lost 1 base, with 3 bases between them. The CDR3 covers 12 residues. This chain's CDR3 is CASSESYNEQFF. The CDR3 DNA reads TGCGCCAGCAGCGAATCCTACAATGAGCAGTTCTTC. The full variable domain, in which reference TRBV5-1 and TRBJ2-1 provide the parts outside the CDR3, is KAGVTQTPRYLIKTRGQQVTLSCSPISGHRSVSWYQQTPGQGLQFLFEYFSETQRNKGNFPGRFSGRQFSNSRSEMNVSTLELGDSALYLCASSESYNEQFFGPGTRLTVL.

The CDR3 loop is CASKSGGETEAFF. CDR3 coding DNA: TGTGCCAGCAAGTCAGGGGGAGAGACTGAAGCTTTCTTT. The rearrangement links TRBV10-3 to TRBJ1-1, with 7 bases identical to TRBD1. CDR1 ENHRY and CDR2 SYGVKD come from the germline V gene. This CDR3 has 13 residues. The J segment lost 5 bases and the V segment lost 10 bases, leaving 10 bases of the junction unmatched.

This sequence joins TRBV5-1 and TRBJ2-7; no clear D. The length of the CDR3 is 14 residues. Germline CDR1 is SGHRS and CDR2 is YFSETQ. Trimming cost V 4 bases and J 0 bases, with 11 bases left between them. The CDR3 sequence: CASSVTVNSYEQYF. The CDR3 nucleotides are TGCGCCAGCAGCGTGACGGTGAACTCCTACGAGCAGTACTTC.

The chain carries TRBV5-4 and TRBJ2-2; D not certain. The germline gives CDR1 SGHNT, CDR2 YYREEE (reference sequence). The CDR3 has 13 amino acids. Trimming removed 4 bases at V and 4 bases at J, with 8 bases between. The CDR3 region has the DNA TGTGCCAGCAGCCCTACTTTCACCGGGGAGCTGTTTTTT. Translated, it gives CASSPTFTGELFF.

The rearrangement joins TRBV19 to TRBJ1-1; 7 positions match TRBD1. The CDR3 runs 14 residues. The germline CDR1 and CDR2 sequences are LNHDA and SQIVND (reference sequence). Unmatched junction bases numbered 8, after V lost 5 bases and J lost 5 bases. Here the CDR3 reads CASSSQKGATEAFF. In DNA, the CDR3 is TGTGCCAGTAGTTCCCAAAAGGGGGCAACTGAAGCTTTCTTT.